The T cell receptor beta chain described here comes from a study of low-dose radiotherapy and immunotherapy resistance in tumors. Background on the study: With 1 Gy per fraction every two weeks, Cohort 2 accumulated 13 Gy across 26 weeks.

First-strand cDNA used TRAV- and TRBV-specific primers, covering alpha and beta chains. The authors ran around 19 PCR cycles to amplify TCRs with a constant-region primer and V-primer adapter. Researchers amplified the isolated mRNA using in vitro transcription. TCRdb used MiXCR to reprocess the reads, holding one entry per CDR3 protein. The sample includes around 100,000 distinct CDR3 sequences, 20% to 25% seen only once; the top ten take 9.5% to 15%. This clonotype was counted many times. Time point specified: after trial treatment. Sample treatment: LDRT plus nivolumab, ipilimumab, low-dose cyclophosphamide and aspirin (RACIN trial). The treatment that donors received included nivolumab, ipilimumab, aspirin, low-dose cyclophosphamide and low-dose radiotherapy. CDR3 length: 11 residues. Trimming took off 4 bases at V and 13 bases at J, with 12 bases between the two ends. The germline CDR1 and CDR2 sequences are SGHRS and YFSETQ.

The receptor was isolated from a female donor with ovarian cancer. Material: PBMCs, obtained after low-dose radiotherapy plus immunotherapy. The chain carries TRBV5-1 and TRBJ2-1; no clear D. The CDR3 spells CASSDYKDQFF. As DNA, the CDR3 is TGCGCCAGCAGCGATTACAAGGATCAGTTCTTC.